The 26 T cell receptor beta chains in this list originate from one sample, sequenced in a study of blood T cells in healthy people across ages. Together with a sample-barcoded 5' primer, a J-beta primer mix was included in a second PCR lasting about 7 to 11 cycles. Via MiXCR, TCRdb re-called the 5' RACE reads, giving one row per CDR3 protein. The table records around 1,700,000 distinct CDR3 sequences, 28% of them present only once. The sample comprised blood. Source of these receptors: a young woman in good health.

Many counts were recorded for this clonotype. This sequence joins TRBV29-1 and TRBJ2-6; no firm D call. Trimming removed 4 bases at V and 1 base at J, with 5 bases between. CDR1 is SQVTM and CDR2 is ANQGSEA in the germline V gene. This CDR3 has 13 amino acids. The CDR3 DNA reads TGCAGCGTTGGGGAATCTGGGGCCAACGTCCTGACTTTC. Amino acids: CSVGESGANVLTF.

This clonotype showed up just a few times. This chain connects TRBV30 to TRBJ1-6; D gene unclear. The CDR3 has 13 amino acids. The germline V gene encodes CDR1 GTSNPN and CDR2 SVGIG (reference sequence). V shed 3 bases and J shed 7 bases, with 10 bases lying between them. The CDR3 spells CAWSPGSNSPLHF. CDR3 nucleotide sequence: TGTGCCTGGAGCCCGGGGTCGAATTCACCCCTCCACTTT.

The chain couples TRBV6-2 or TRBV6-3 to TRBJ1-2, with D uncertain. V was trimmed by 4 bases and J by 5 bases, leaving 5 bases between them. Germline values: CDR1 MNHEY, CDR2 SVGEGT. CDR3 length equals 11 residues. The chain's CDR3 is CASSWVYGYTF. The CDR3 nucleotides are TGTGCCAGCAGTTGGGTTTATGGCTACACCTTC.

This clonotype was recorded many times. One end of the junction does not line up with germline, which may come from a read error. The J gene is TRBJ2-1, the V gene TRBV7-2, with 7 bases fitting TRBD2. The CDR3 consists of 14 residues. Germline CDR1 reads SGHTA; CDR2 reads FQGNSA. This CDR3 is CASSLADSYNEQFF. The CDR3 bases are TGCGCCAGCAGCCTAGCGGACTCCTACAATGAGCAGTTCTTC.

This clonotype was counted at least ten times. This chain connects TRBV10-3 to TRBJ2-5; 9 bases are shared with TRBD1. TRBJ2-7 matches the DNA end more closely, so the J call is doubtful. This CDR3 spans 15 amino acids. The germline gives CDR1 ENHRY, CDR2 SYGVKD. DNA of the CDR3: TGTGCCATCAGTGATAAGGGACAGGGACGGGGCGAGCAGTACTTC. Its protein is CAISDKGQGRGEQYF.

The CDR3 loop reads CASLLGETQFF. The CDR3 DNA reads TGCGCCAGTCTTTTAGGGGAGACCCAGTTCTTC. The rearrangement links TRBV5-1 to TRBJ2-1; D may correspond to TRBD1 or TRBD2 (5 bases each). Deletions cut 8 bases from V and 13 bases from J, with 16 bases between. The germline V gene encodes CDR1 SGHRS and CDR2 YFSETQ. The CDR3 has 11 residues.

This clonotype was detected many times. This chain uses TRBV10-3 with TRBJ2-7; the match to TRBD1 covers 8 bases. Germline V CDR1 and CDR2: ENHRY, SYGVKD. The CDR3 consists of 13 residues. V dropped 6 bases and J dropped 2; count of bases not matched to a gene: 3. The CDR3 DNA is TGTGCCATCAGGCGACAGGGGCCCTACGAGCAGTACTTC. This encodes CAIRRQGPYEQYF.

This clonotype showed up many times. CDR3 DNA: TGTGCCAGCGGCTACTCCTACGAGCAGTACTTC. Amino acid sequence: CASGYSYEQYF. The rearrangement joins TRBV28 to TRBJ2-7; no definite D call. CDR1 is MDHEN and CDR2 is SYDVKM in the germline V gene. Trimming removed 8 bases at V and 0 bases at J, with 5 bases between. This CDR3 is 11 amino acids long. The variable domain in full, completed from reference TRBV28 and TRBJ2-7, reads DVKVTQSSRYLVKRTGEKVFLECVQDMDHENMFWYRQDPGLGLRLIYFSYDVKMKEKGDIPEGYSVSREKKERFSLILESASTNQTSMYLCASGYSYEQYFGPGTRLTVT.

This clonotype was seen ten or more times. V is TRBV10-3 and J is TRBJ1-2, with TRBD1 matching 8 bases. This CDR3 comprises 13 residues. J gave up 8 bases and V 0 bases, and 2 bases lay outside the gene matches. CDR1 ENHRY and CDR2 SYGVKD come from the germline V gene. CDR3 sequence reads: CAISESAGGGYTF. CDR3 sequence (DNA): TGTGCCATCAGTGAGTCGGCAGGGGGCGGCTACACCTTC.

This clonotype occurred a few times. The V call is TRBV11-2, the J call TRBJ2-1, with TRBD2 identical over 7 bases. Germline-derived CDR1 and CDR2 are SGHAT and FQNNGV. CDR3 length equals 20 residues. After removal of 0 bases from V and 4 bases from J, the junction contained 18 bases not matched to a gene. CDR3 sequence: CASSLDWSSGLPVGYNEQFF. CDR3 bases: TGTGCCAGCAGCTTAGATTGGTCTAGCGGCCTCCCGGTGGGTTACAATGAGCAGTTCTTC.

There are a few counts of this clonotype. V and J are TRBV20-1 and TRBJ1-1, with 10 positions matching TRBD1. Germline loops: CDR1 DFQATT, CDR2 SNEGSKA (reference sequence). With 5 bases clipped from V and 8 bases from J, the junction kept 5 bases outside the gene matches. This CDR3 has 12 residues. The CDR3 region has the DNA TGCAGTGCTGGACAGGGGGATTCGGAAGCTTTCTTT. Translated, it gives CSAGQGDSEAFF.

J is TRBJ2-2 and V is TRBV12-3 or TRBV12-4, with TRBD1 matching over 9 bases. J was trimmed by 4 bases and V by 6 bases; bases with no gene match: 6. This CDR3 is built from 15 residues. This CDR3 is CASSPDRGSTGELFF. CDR3 in DNA: TGTGCCAGCAGCCCGGACAGGGGAAGCACCGGGGAGCTGTTTTTT.

The gene calls are TRBV3-1 and TRBJ2-1, with a possible D match to TRBD1 (6 bases). The CDR3 spans 15 residues. CDR1 is LGHDT and CDR2 is YNNKEL in the germline V gene (reference sequence). Trimming left V 3 bases short and J 2 bases short, with 11 bases between. CDR3 sequence reads: CASSQRGGPYNEQFF. CDR3 in DNA: TGTGCCAGCAGCCAGCGTGGGGGCCCCTACAATGAGCAGTTCTTC.

This clonotype was counted ten times or more. The V call is TRBV10-3, the J call TRBJ2-7; 10 bases match TRBD2. Germline V lookup: CDR1 ENHRY, CDR2 SYGVKD. This CDR3 region has 13 residues. Trimming cost V 9 bases and J 6 bases; bases outside gene matches: 8. CDR3 sequence: CAILAGGSGEQYF. In DNA, the CDR3 is TGTGCCATTTTAGCGGGGGGCAGCGGCGAGCAGTACTTC.

This clonotype was observed many times. The V call is TRBV29-1, the J call TRBJ2-7; D unclear. Germline CDR1 and CDR2: SQVTM and ANQGSEA. Trimming took off 5 bases at V and 1 base at J, with 9 bases between the two ends. The CDR3 contains 12 residues. CDR3 protein: CSVSSSSYEQYF. In DNA, the CDR3 is TGCAGCGTTTCTAGTTCTTCCTACGAGCAGTACTTC.

With regard to this clonotype: A read error may account for a junction end that differs from germline. The rearrangement links TRBV9 to TRBJ1-1, with unresolved D. Looked up from germline, CDR1 is SGDLS and CDR2 is YYNGEE. The CDR3 has 15 residues. CDR3 loop: CASSVGSRGGTEAFF. In nucleotides, the CDR3 is TGTGCCAGCAGCGTAGGGTCGCGGGGTGGCACTGAAGCTTTTTTT.

This clonotype has a count of ten or more. The V and J genes are TRBV28 and TRBJ2-7; possible D gene TRBD2, 5 bases. This CDR3 is built from 14 residues. V was pared by 6 bases and J by 3 bases, with 15 bases between. Germline V CDR1 and CDR2: MDHEN, SYDVKM. The CDR3 region has the DNA TGTGCCAGCAGACTAGGCGCTCTGAGCTACGAGCAGTACTTC. Translating it yields CASRLGALSYEQYF.

The rearrangement uses TRBV24-1 and TRBJ2-1; 7 bases are a match to TRBD1. Germline V gene sequence: CDR1 KGHDR, CDR2 SFDVKD. The CDR3 has 18 amino acids. V trimming: 2 bases; J trimming: 9 bases; junction bases outside the gene matches: 18. The CDR3 sequence is CATSDSSGLTGHHREQFF. CDR3 DNA sequence: TGTGCCACCAGTGATTCCTCCGGTTTGACAGGGCATCATCGTGAGCAGTTCTTC.

The sample holds many counts of this clonotype. The genes are TRBV20-1 and TRBJ2-3; D is perhaps TRBD2 (5 bases). The CDR3 spans 14 residues. Trimming took off 4 bases at V and 4 bases at J, with 15 bases between the two ends. Germline V gene sequence: CDR1 DFQATT, CDR2 SNEGSKA (reference sequence). For the CDR3, the DNA is TGCAGTGCTACCGTCGCGGGTCCGGCAGATACGCAGTATTTT. This encodes CSATVAGPADTQYF.

The rearrangement joins TRBV11-1 to TRBJ2-5; 11 nucleotides agree with TRBD2. The ends lost 3 bases at V and 11 bases at J; junction bases unmatched: 14. The CDR3 has 16 residues. Per germline, CDR1 SGHAT and CDR2 FQDESV (reference sequence). CDR3 in DNA: TGTGCCAGCAGCTTGATCGGGACTAGCGGTACAGCGGAGCAGTACTTC. This encodes CASSLIGTSGTAEQYF.

This clonotype came up a few times. The genes are TRBV6-2 or TRBV6-3 and TRBJ1-2, with D hard to call. Germline V gene lookup returns CDR1 MNHEY and CDR2 SVGEGT. Trimming removed 1 base at V and 4 bases at J, with 10 bases between. The CDR3 is 14 residues long. Here the CDR3 DNA reads TGTGCCAGCAGTTACTACCAACCACCCTATGGCTACACCTTC. The encoded protein is CASSYYQPPYGYTF.

The sample holds many counts of this clonotype. The V gene is TRBV24-1, the J gene TRBJ2-5; perhaps TRBD2 as D (5 bases). Between the trimmed V and J ends, which lost 4 bases and 3 bases, there was a span of 11 bases. This CDR3 is built from 14 residues. Germline values: CDR1 KGHDR, CDR2 SFDVKD. CDR3 DNA sequence: TGTGCCACCAGTGAAGGCGGGCTGAAAGAGACCCAGTACTTC. It is translated as CATSEGGLKETQYF.

This clonotype was seen more than once but under ten times. The CDR3 region is CAISDGSGGYEQYF. CDR3 nucleotides: TGTGCCATCAGTGATGGTTCTGGAGGCTACGAGCAGTACTTC. The rearrangement links TRBV10-3 to TRBJ2-7; possible D gene TRBD2, 5 bases. The germline V gene encodes CDR1 ENHRY and CDR2 SYGVKD. Trimming pared 3 bases from V and 3 bases from J, leaving 12 bases between. The CDR3 is 14 amino acids.

The rearrangement links TRBV3-1 to TRBJ1-1; maybe TRBD1 (5 bases). The CDR3 extends over 16 amino acids. Germline CDR1 and CDR2: LGHDT and YNNKEL (reference sequence). The V end was cut by 0 bases, the J end by 0 bases, with 11 bases between. The CDR3 nucleotides read TGTGCCAGCAGCCAAGAATCGCAGGGCCTGAACACTGAAGCTTTCTTT. Translation gives CASSQESQGLNTEAFF.

This rearrangement joins TRBV7-2 to TRBJ2-4; 10 bases align to TRBD1. Matching the DNA end better, TRBJ2-7 makes the J call doubtful. This CDR3 has 14 residues. CDR1 is SGHTA, CDR2 FQGNSA, per germline. The CDR3 here is CASSSDRGRVEQYF. The CDR3 coding sequence is TGTGCCAGCAGCTCGGACAGGGGGAGAGTCGAGCAGTACTTC.

In its sample, this clonotype was seen many times. This rearrangement joins TRBV29-1 to TRBJ2-7, with TRBD1 matching over 7 bases. The J segment lost 3 bases and the V segment lost 2 bases, leaving 10 bases of the junction unmatched. This CDR3 is built from 15 residues. The germline gives CDR1 SQVTM, CDR2 ANQGSEA. The CDR3 here is CSVERGGSDFYEQYF. In DNA, the CDR3 is TGCAGCGTTGAAAGAGGGGGCTCCGACTTCTACGAGCAGTACTTC.